This T cell receptor (beta chain) was identified during a study of regulatory T cells in long-lasting Graves disease. This clonotype was observed a few times. Time point indicated: persistent/refractory GD, antithyroid drugs over 5 years with positive TRAb. The TCR library was made from RNA extracted from PBMCs. Both iRepertoire HTBI primers and Arm-PCR of CDR3 regions were used to build the TCR beta libraries. TCRdb analysed the multiplex PCR reads with MiXCR anew, one entry per CDR3 protein. In the table there are hundreds of thousands of distinct CDR3 sequences, approximately 29% of which are singletons. Germline CDR1 reads DFQATT; CDR2 reads SNEGSKA (reference sequence). The CDR3 sequence is 12 residues long. Trimming shortened V by 5 bases and J by 0 bases, and 7 bases separated the two germline ends.

The receptor was derived from a female donor with Graves disease. The chain joins TRBV20-1 to TRBJ1-1; D gene unclear. The sample was peripheral blood mononuclear cells (PBMCs), taken when the disease was refractory, from a patient treated with antithyroid drugs. The CDR3 loop is CSAPNMNTEAFF. CDR3 sequence (DNA): TGCAGTGCTCCTAACATGAACACTGAAGCTTTCTTT.